This is a list of T cell receptor beta chains from one sample in a study of blood T cell repertoires in COVID-19. Assay: immunoSEQ multiplex PCR; the TCRdb copy retains only in-frame clones and omits some. The profile shows over 110,000 clones, around 80% of them singletons. Sequencing used peripheral blood. All receptors derive from a man aged 60 to 69 with acute or convalescent COVID-19. Both conserved end residues are part of each CDR3. Fields, in order: D gene, V gene, clone size, J gene, CDR3 DNA, CDR3 protein. D genes are given only for firm matches. Clone size appears in some rows only: once, few, many, or a class for an expanded clone.

d_gene: NA; v_gene: TRBV5-1; abundance: NA; j_gene: TRBJ2-7; CDR3nt: TGCGCCAGCAGCCCCCTCAAGAGCTTCTTCTACGAGCAGTACTTC; CDR3aa: CASSPLKSFFYEQYF
d_gene: NA; v_gene: TRBV2; abundance: few; j_gene: TRBJ1-2; CDR3nt: TGTGCCAGCAGTGAGGAGGGGCTAAACTATGGCTACACCTTC; CDR3aa: CASSEEGLNYGYTF
d_gene: NA; v_gene: TRBV12-3/TRBV12-4; abundance: NA; j_gene: TRBJ2-7; CDR3nt: TGTGCCAGCAGCCCCGCTGGGAGTGGGGAGCAGTACTTC; CDR3aa: CASSPAGSGEQYF
d_gene: NA; v_gene: TRBV28; abundance: once; j_gene: TRBJ1-2; CDR3nt: TGTGCCAGCAGTTCCGAGCCCTATGGCTACACCTTC; CDR3aa: CASSSEPYGYTF
d_gene: NA; v_gene: TRBV4-1; abundance: NA; j_gene: TRBJ2-3; CDR3nt: TGCGCCAGCAGCCGGGAGGAGGATACGCAGTATTTT; CDR3aa: CASSREEDTQYF
d_gene: NA; v_gene: TRBV30; abundance: few; j_gene: TRBJ1-3; CDR3nt: TGTGCCTGGAGTGTAACGGGTCTCTCTGGAAACACCATATATTTT; CDR3aa: CAWSVTGLSGNTIYF
d_gene: NA; v_gene: TRBV2; abundance: NA; j_gene: TRBJ1-6; CDR3nt: TGTGCCAGCAGTGAAATAGGGGTTATAGGATCACCCCTCCACTTT; CDR3aa: CASSEIGVIGSPLHF
d_gene: NA; v_gene: TRBV11-2; abundance: NA; j_gene: TRBJ2-2; CDR3nt: TGTGCCAGCAGCTTAGTAGTCGGGGAGCTGTTTTTT; CDR3aa: CASSLVVGELFF
d_gene: NA; v_gene: TRBV19; abundance: NA; j_gene: TRBJ1-6; CDR3nt: TGTGCCAGTAGTATTGGAGGGAACAGATTGGACTCACCCCTCCACTTT; CDR3aa: CASSIGGNRLDSPLHF
d_gene: NA; v_gene: TRBV14; abundance: NA; j_gene: TRBJ2-7; CDR3nt: TGTGCCAGCAGCCAAGATGAGAAGGGGCACGAGCAGTACTTC; CDR3aa: CASSQDEKGHEQYF
d_gene: NA; v_gene: TRBV12-3/TRBV12-4; abundance: NA; j_gene: TRBJ2-7; CDR3nt: TGTGCCAGCAGTTTAGGACAGTCTTACGAGCAGTACTTC; CDR3aa: CASSLGQSYEQYF
d_gene: NA; v_gene: TRBV2; abundance: NA; j_gene: TRBJ1-2; CDR3nt: TGTGCCAGCAGTGCCCAGGGAGGAGGCTACACCTTC; CDR3aa: CASSAQGGGYTF
d_gene: NA; v_gene: TRBV5-6; abundance: NA; j_gene: TRBJ2-7; CDR3nt: TGTGCCAGCAGCTTGGGGCACAGGGCCTACGAGCAGTACTTC; CDR3aa: CASSLGHRAYEQYF
d_gene: TRBD2; v_gene: TRBV28; abundance: NA; j_gene: TRBJ2-5; CDR3nt: TGTGCCAGCAGCCAAGGGTCGGGAGGGTCAGAGACCCAGTACTTC; CDR3aa: CASSQGSGGSETQYF
d_gene: NA; v_gene: TRBV3-1/TRBV3-2; abundance: few; j_gene: TRBJ2-3; CDR3nt: TGTGCCAGCAGCCAAGCCCGACTAAGCCTAAGCACAGATACGCAGTATTTT; CDR3aa: CASSQARLSLSTDTQYF
d_gene: NA; v_gene: TRBV4-2; abundance: NA; j_gene: TRBJ1-3; CDR3nt: TGTGCCAGCAGCCAAGATGGGGGCTGGGTCGGCACCATATATTTT; CDR3aa: CASSQDGGWVGTIYF
d_gene: NA; v_gene: TRBV9; abundance: NA; j_gene: TRBJ2-5; CDR3nt: TGTGCCAGTTCCACAGGACAAGAGACCCAGTACTTC; CDR3aa: CASSTGQETQYF
d_gene: TRBD2; v_gene: TRBV4-2; abundance: NA; j_gene: TRBJ2-7; CDR3nt: TGTGCCAGCAGCCAAACTAGCGGGAGGGCCTACGAGCAGTACTTC; CDR3aa: CASSQTSGRAYEQYF
d_gene: NA; v_gene: TRBV28; abundance: once; j_gene: TRBJ1-6; CDR3nt: TGTGCCAGCATCTCGGGATTCTATAATTCACCCCTCCACTTT; CDR3aa: CASISGFYNSPLHF